Given below is one TCR beta chain in context. This sample is part of a study of early T cells in non-severe SARS-CoV-2 infection. V was trimmed by 5 bases and J by 4 bases, leaving 8 bases between them. This CDR3 spans 12 amino acids. The germline gives CDR1 SGHAT, CDR2 FQDESV (reference sequence). Attachment of unique molecular identifiers was made to individual cDNA molecules. TCRdb fed the 5' RACE reads into MiXCR, producing one record per CDR3 protein. The sample includes some 49,000 distinct CDR3 sequences, about 10% seen only once; the top ten take over 7.5%. Source material: whole blood. This sequence was found in an adult who was a healthcare worker with PCR-confirmed SARS-CoV-2 infection or an uninfected control (not recorded which). V usage is TRBV11-1 and J usage is TRBJ1-1; perhaps TRBD1 as D (5 bases). The CDR3 spells CASSAGFTEAFF. For the CDR3, the DNA is TGTGCCAGCAGCGCAGGGTTCACTGAAGCTTTCTTT.